These 8 T cell receptor beta chains were all obtained from the same sample, sequenced in a study of shared clonotypes between healthy human individuals (dated by TCRdb to 2020 to 2021). CD8 naive samples consisted of CD45RO-negative cells that were positively selected for CCR7, yielding a CD45RA+CCR7+ population without TemRA cells. To prepare the library, the immunoSEQ multiplex PCR assay was applied. The table comes from immuneACCESS by way of TCRdb, which keeps in-frame sequences with V and J called. Part of the clones is missing from these tables; in studies checked, under half for an unresolved V gene and the rest for unknown reasons. This sample holds around 2,000,000 clones; approximately 95% were observed only once. The top ten clones comprise around 1.1% of the sample. The sequenced sample was naive CD8+ T cells sorted from blood. The cell subset or site tag for this specimen amounts to: CD45RA+CCR7+. Receptors were obtained from a man aged 18 to 29 in good health.

The chain links TRBV9 to TRBJ2-7; no reliable D call. V was trimmed by 0 bases and J by 3 bases, leaving 13 bases between them. The germline gives CDR1 SGDLS, CDR2 YYNGEE. The CDR3 loop spans 15 amino acids. CDR3 nucleotide sequence: TGTGCCAGCAGCGTAGAACCAGGTGTCAACTACGAGCAGTACTTC. As protein: CASSVEPGVNYEQYF.

The chain has TRBV5-4 and TRBJ2-3, with unresolved D. Germline V gene lookup returns CDR1 SGHNT and CDR2 YYREEE (reference sequence). CDR3 length: 14 residues. The V end was cut by 7 bases, the J end by 1 base, with 13 bases between. The CDR3 DNA is TGTGCCAGCTGGTCGAGGCAGGGCACAGATACGCAGTATTTT. Residues: CASWSRQGTDTQYF.

J is TRBJ1-4 and V is TRBV5-5; D is perhaps TRBD1 (5 bases). The CDR3 runs 20 residues. Deletions cut 4 bases from V and 8 bases from J, with 33 bases between. Germline loops: CDR1 SGHKS, CDR2 YYEKEE (reference sequence). The CDR3 here is CASSPRSGVIGEGAQEKLFF. CDR3 in DNA: TGTGCCAGCAGCCCACGTTCGGGGGTGATTGGAGAAGGGGCCCAAGAAAAACTGTTTTTT.

The chain uses TRBV13 and TRBJ2-6; 11 nucleotides match TRBD2. J gave up 0 bases and V 5 bases, and 6 bases lay outside the gene matches. Germline CDR1 is PRHDT and CDR2 is FYEKMQ (reference sequence). The CDR3 extends over 18 amino acids. The CDR3 coding sequence is TGTGCCAGCAGCCCGGGACTAGCGGATTTCTCTGGGGCCAACGTCCTGACTTTC. Its translation is CASSPGLADFSGANVLTF.

The chain couples TRBV28 to TRBJ2-5; D may be TRBD2 (5 bases). The V end lost 1 base, the J end lost 4 bases, and 10 bases lay between the germline ends. The CDR3 runs 14 residues. Looked up from germline, CDR1 is MDHEN and CDR2 is SYDVKM. The CDR3 nucleotides are TGTGCCAGCAGTTTATCTAGCACCCGAGAGACCCAGTACTTC. Protein product: CASSLSSTRETQYF.

Only one count was recorded for this clone. The chain recombines TRBV19 with TRBJ1-1; D is undetermined. V was pared by 6 bases and J by 2 bases, with 13 bases between. The germline CDR1 and CDR2 sequences are LNHDA and SQIVND (reference sequence). The CDR3 contains 14 residues. CDR3 sequence: CASSPQRDNTEAFF. Written as DNA, the CDR3 is TGTGCCAGTAGCCCCCAAAGAGACAACACTGAAGCTTTCTTT.

This CDR3 reads CASRLTASYEQYF. The CDR3 nucleotides are TGTGCCAGCAGGCTGACAGCCTCCTACGAGCAGTACTTC. The chain recombines TRBV6-5 with TRBJ2-7; TRBD1 might be the D (5 bases). The CDR3 covers 13 residues. V lost 6 bases to trimming and J lost 0 bases, with 9 bases between them. Germline V gene lookup returns CDR1 MNHEY and CDR2 SVGAGI.

The CDR3 loop reads CASSVNRDSFSTDTQYF. CDR3 DNA sequence: TGTGCCAGCAGCGTTAACCGGGACAGCTTTAGCACAGATACGCAGTATTTT. The chain carries TRBV9 and TRBJ2-3; TRBD1 agrees at 7 bases. V dropped 2 bases and J dropped 0; count of bases not matched to a gene: 9. The CDR3 consists of 17 residues. From germline, CDR1 is SGDLS and CDR2 YYNGEE. The full variable domain, in which reference TRBV9 and TRBJ2-3 provide the parts outside the CDR3, is DSGVTQTPKHLITATGQRVTLRCSPRSGDLSVYWYQQSLDQGLQFLIQYYNGEERAKGNILERFSAQQFPDLHSELNLSSLELGDSALYFCASSVNRDSFSTDTQYFGPGTRLTVL.